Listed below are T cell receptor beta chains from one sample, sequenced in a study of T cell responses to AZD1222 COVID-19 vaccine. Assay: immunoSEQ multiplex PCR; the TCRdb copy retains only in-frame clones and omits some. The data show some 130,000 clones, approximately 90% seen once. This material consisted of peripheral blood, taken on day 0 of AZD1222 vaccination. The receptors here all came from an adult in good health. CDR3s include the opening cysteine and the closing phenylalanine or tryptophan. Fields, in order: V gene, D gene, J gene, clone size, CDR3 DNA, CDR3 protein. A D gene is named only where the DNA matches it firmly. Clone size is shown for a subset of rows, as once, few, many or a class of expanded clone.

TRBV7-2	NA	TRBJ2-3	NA	TGTGCCAGCATAGGCTATGGGGATACGCAGTATTTT	CASIGYGDTQYF
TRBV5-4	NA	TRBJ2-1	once	TGTGCCAGCAGCGCCCAGGGACCGACCTACAATGAGCAGTTCTTC	CASSAQGPTYNEQFF
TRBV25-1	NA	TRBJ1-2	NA	TGTGCCAGCAGTGCCGGGGGGAAGAACTATGGCTACACCTTC	CASSAGGKNYGYTF
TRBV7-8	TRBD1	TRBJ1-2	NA	TGTGCCAGCAATACAGGGGATTCTAACTATGGCTACACCTTC	CASNTGDSNYGYTF
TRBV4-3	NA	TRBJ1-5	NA	TGCGCCAGCAGCCAAGGGGCGGGGAGCAATCAGCCCCAGCATTTT	CASSQGAGSNQPQHF
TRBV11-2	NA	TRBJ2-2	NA	TGTGCCAGCATCTCGACGATGGGGAGCAGGGAGCTGTTTTTT	CASISTMGSRELFF
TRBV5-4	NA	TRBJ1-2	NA	TGTGCCAGCAGCTTGGCCGGAGGGACCTATGGTGGCTACACCTTC	CASSLAGGTYGGYTF
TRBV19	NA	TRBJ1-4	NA	TGTGCCAGTAGTGAGGGTTTCGAAAAACTGTTTTTT	CASSEGFEKLFF
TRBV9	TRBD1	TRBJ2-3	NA	TGTGCCAGCAGCGGGCCCGGGACAGGCACAGATACGCAGTATTTT	CASSGPGTGTDTQYF
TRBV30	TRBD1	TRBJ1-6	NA	TGTGCCTGGAGTGTAGGGACAGGGTGGGGTAATTCACCCCTCCACTTT	CAWSVGTGWGNSPLHF
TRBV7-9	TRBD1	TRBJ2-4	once	TGTGCCAGCAGCCCACCGGACAGGGCAAAAAACATTCAGTACTTC	CASSPPDRAKNIQYF
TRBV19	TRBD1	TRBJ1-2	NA	TGTGCCAGTACCCCAGGACAGGACGCCTATGGCTACACCTTC	CASTPGQDAYGYTF
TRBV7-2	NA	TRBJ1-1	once	TGTGCCAGCAGCTCGAGAGGATTAAACACTGAAGCTTTCTTT	CASSSRGLNTEAFF
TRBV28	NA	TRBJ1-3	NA	TGTGCCAGTCTGCGAGGGGCGCATTCTGGAAACACCATATATTTT	CASLRGAHSGNTIYF
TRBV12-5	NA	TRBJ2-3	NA	TGTGCTAGTGGTTTGGTACTACGGGGGACAGATACGCAGTATTTT	CASGLVLRGTDTQYF
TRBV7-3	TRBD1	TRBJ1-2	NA	TGTGCCAGCAGCCCCGTGGCAGGGGGCGTTGCCTATGGCTACACCTTC	CASSPVAGGVAYGYTF
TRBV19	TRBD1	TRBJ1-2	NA	TGTGCCAGTAGCCGCGTAGGGGGCCATGGCTACACCTTC	CASSRVGGHGYTF
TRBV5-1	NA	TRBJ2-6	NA	TGCGCCAGCAGCTTGGTAGGGACTGGGTCTGGGGCCAACGTCCTGACTTTC	CASSLVGTGSGANVLTF
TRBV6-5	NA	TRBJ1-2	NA	TGTGCCAGCAGAGAGGGGTCTGGTTATGGCTACACCTTC	CASREGSGYGYTF
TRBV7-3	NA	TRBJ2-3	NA	TGTGCCAGCAGCTCTCCGGGTAGCGGTAATCGTGATACGCAGTATTTT	CASSSPGSGNRDTQYF
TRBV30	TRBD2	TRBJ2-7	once	TGTGCCTGGAGCCCGGGGGGAATGAAGCAGTACTTC	CAWSPGGMKQYF
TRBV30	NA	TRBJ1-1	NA	TGTGCCTGGAGTGTAGGCGGGAGTAGCACTGAAGCTTTCTTT	CAWSVGGSSTEAFF
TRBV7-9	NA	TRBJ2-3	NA	TGTGCCAGCAGCTTCATGAGCACAGATACGCAGTATTTT	CASSFMSTDTQYF
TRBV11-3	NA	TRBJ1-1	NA	TGTGCCAGCAGCATAATAAGCACTGAAGCTTTCTTT	CASSIISTEAFF
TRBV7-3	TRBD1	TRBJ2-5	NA	TGTGCCAGCAGCAAAGGACAGGGATGGGACCAAGAGACCCAGTACTTC	CASSKGQGWDQETQYF
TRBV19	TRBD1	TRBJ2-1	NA	TGTGCCAGTAGTAGGACAGGGGGAATGAGGGCGGGCCATGAGCAGTTCTTC	CASSRTGGMRAGHEQFF
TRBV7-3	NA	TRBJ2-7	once	TGTGCCAGCAGCTACACGCTGGGTTACGAGCAGTACTTC	CASSYTLGYEQYF
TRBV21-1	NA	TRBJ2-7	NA	TGTGCCAGCAGCGAGACCGGCTCCTACGAGCAGTACTTC	CASSETGSYEQYF
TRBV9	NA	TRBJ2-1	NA	TGTGCCAGCAGCGTTGGCGGGCCTCCCGAGGATGAGCAGTTCTTC	CASSVGGPPEDEQFF
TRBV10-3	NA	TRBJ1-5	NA	TGTGCCATCAGTGACGGTAGGGCTAATCAGCCCCAGCATTTT	CAISDGRANQPQHF
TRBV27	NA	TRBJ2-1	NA	TGTGCCAGCAGTTTATCATCGGACAATGAGCAGTTCTTC	CASSLSSDNEQFF
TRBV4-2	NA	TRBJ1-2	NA	TGTGCCAGCAGCCAAGATTCAAGGGGACCTAACTATGGCTACACCTTC	CASSQDSRGPNYGYTF
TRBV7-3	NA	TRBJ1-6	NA	TGTGCCAGCAGGAAGCAGGGAAATTCACCCCTCCACTTT	CASRKQGNSPLHF
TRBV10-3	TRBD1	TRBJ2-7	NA	TGTGCCATAACAGGGGAGACCTACGAGCAGTACTTC	CAITGETYEQYF
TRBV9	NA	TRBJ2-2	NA	TGTGCCAGCAGCCCTGGGGCGGATAACACCGGGGAGCTGTTTTTT	CASSPGADNTGELFF
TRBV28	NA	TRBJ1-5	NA	TGTGCCAGCAGTTTCGGTCAGGCGATATATAGCAATCAGCCCCAGCATTTT	CASSFGQAIYSNQPQHF
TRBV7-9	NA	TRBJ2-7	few	TGTGCCAGCAGCCCAGAAAGTCTCGGCGAGCAGTACTTC	CASSPESLGEQYF
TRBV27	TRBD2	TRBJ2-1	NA	TGTGCCAGCAGTTTAGCGGGAGGGCTCTACAATGAGCAGTTCTTC	CASSLAGGLYNEQFF
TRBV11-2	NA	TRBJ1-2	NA	TGTGCCAGCAGCCCTGGGACTGATCTTAGATATGGCTACACCTTC	CASSPGTDLRYGYTF
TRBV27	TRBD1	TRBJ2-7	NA	TGTGCCAGCGGCTACAGGGGCGAGCAGTACTTC	CASGYRGEQYF
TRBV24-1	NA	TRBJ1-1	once	TGTGCCACCAGGGGTACACGAGGGAACACTGAAGCTTTCTTT	CATRGTRGNTEAFF
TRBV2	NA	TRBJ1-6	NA	TGTGCCAGCACGCAGGAGCAGAATTCACCCCTCCACTTT	CASTQEQNSPLHF
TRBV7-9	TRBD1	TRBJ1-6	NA	TGTGCCAGCAGCTTAACAGGGGGCCGGATCAGTTCACCCCTCCACTTT	CASSLTGGRISSPLHF
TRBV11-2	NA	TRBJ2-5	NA	TGTGCCAGCAGCTTAAACTTTTGGGAGGTCCAGTACTTC	CASSLNFWEVQYF
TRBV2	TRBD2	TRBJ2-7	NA	TGTGCCAGCAGACTCGCGCCGGGACTAGTTTCCCACGAGCAGTACTTC	CASRLAPGLVSHEQYF
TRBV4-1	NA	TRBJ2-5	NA	TGCGCCAGCAGCCTCCGTCTAGCGGAGACCCAGTACTTC	CASSLRLAETQYF
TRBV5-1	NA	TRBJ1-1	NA	TGCGCCAGCAGCCCCGGGGGCTACACTGAAGCTTTCTTT	CASSPGGYTEAFF
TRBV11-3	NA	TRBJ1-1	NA	TGTGCCAGCAGCGGCGGGGCTTCACGGTTGAACACTGAAGCTTTCTTT	CASSGGASRLNTEAFF
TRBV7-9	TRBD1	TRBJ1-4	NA	TGTGCCAGCAGCATAAGACAGGGGTCGCATGAAAAACTGTTTTTT	CASSIRQGSHEKLFF
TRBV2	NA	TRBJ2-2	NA	TGTGCCAGCAGTGACAGGGGTAGTACCGGGGAGCTGTTTTTT	CASSDRGSTGELFF
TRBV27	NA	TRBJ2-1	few	TGTGCCAGCAGTTTTACGGTAGGGGGGGAGCAGTTCTTC	CASSFTVGGEQFF